This TCR beta chain was captured by sequencing in a study of OX40 agonist ivuxolimab in advanced cancers. Study-wide context: Patients received intravenous ivuxolimab every 2 weeks at 0.01 to 10 mg/kg.

As regards this clone: Antigen specificity is unknown.

Individuals having autoimmune disease history or systemic immunosuppression were not enrolled. TCRdb's copy holds only in-frame clones and misses some; the assay was immunoSEQ multiplex PCR. In the table there are about 27,000 clones, 75% to 90% of which are singletons. The CDR3 loop spans 14 amino acids. Trimming stripped 6 bases from V and 1 base from J, with 12 bases between. Germline CDR1 and CDR2: SEHNR and FQNEAQ (reference sequence). Study-wide findings and caveats: Among the lowest peripheral clonal expansion occurred in 0.1-3.0 mg/kg partial responders. At 0.1 to 3.0 mg/kg and by week 6, clonal expansion occurred in CD4+ and CD8+ blood T cells.

This sequence joins TRBV7-9 and TRBJ1-1; possible D gene TRBD1, 5 bases. The clonotype originates from an adult with an advanced solid tumor such as melanoma, head and neck, liver or kidney cancer. This specimen was CD4+ or CD8+ T cells sorted from blood, taken in a trial of the OX40 agonist ivuxolimab. The CDR3 DNA reads as TGTGCCAGCAGGACTACAGGTCCGAACACTGAAGCTTTCTTT. This encodes CASRTTGPNTEAFF.